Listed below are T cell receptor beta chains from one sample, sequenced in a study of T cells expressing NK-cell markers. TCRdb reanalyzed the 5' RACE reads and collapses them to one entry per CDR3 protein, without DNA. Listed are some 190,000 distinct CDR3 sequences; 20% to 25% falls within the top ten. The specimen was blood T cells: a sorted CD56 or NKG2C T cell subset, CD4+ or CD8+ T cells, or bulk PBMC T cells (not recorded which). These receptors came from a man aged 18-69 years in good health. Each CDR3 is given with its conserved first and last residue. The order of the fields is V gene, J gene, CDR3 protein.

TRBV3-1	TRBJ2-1	CASSPQASLRGGEQFF
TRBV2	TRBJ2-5	CASSAGGGLQETQYF
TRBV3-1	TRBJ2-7	CASSHEAGGLTYEQYF
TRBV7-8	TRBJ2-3	CASSLGDSYSSTDTQYF
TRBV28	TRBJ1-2	CASSLRSQGQLNYGYTF
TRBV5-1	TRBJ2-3	CASSLVSPRRATDTQYF
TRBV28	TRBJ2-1	CASGSGRVGQFF
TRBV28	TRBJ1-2	CASHHRGEALDGYTF
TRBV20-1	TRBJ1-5	CSANDRVGNQPQHF
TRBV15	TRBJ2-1	CATSRPPRSSGVIYEQFF